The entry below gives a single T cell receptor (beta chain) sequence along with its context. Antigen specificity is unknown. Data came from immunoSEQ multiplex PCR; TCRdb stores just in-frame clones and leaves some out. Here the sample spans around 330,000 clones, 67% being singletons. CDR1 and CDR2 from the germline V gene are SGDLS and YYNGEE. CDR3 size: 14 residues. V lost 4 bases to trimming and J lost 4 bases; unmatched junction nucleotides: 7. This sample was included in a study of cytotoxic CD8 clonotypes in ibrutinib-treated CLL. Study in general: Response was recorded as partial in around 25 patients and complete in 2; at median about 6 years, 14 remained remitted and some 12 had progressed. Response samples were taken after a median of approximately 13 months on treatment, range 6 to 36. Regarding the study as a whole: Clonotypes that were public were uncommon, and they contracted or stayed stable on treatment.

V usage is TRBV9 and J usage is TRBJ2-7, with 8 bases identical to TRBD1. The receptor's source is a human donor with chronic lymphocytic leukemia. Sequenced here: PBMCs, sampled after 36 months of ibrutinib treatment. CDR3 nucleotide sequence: TGTGCCAGCAGCCCAGGGGGCGCTACGTACGAGCAGTACTTC. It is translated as CASSPGGATYEQYF. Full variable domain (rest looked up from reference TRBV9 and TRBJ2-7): DSGVTQTPKHLITATGQRVTLRCSPRSGDLSVYWYQQSLDQGLQFLIQYYNGEERAKGNILERFSAQQFPDLHSELNLSSLELGDSALYFCASSPGGATYEQYFGPGTRLTVT.